This T cell receptor (beta chain) was sequenced during a study of blood T cells in healthy people across ages. Primers used in a second PCR of roughly 7 to 12 cycles were a sample-barcoded 5' primer and a J-beta primer mix. TCRdb re-analysed the 5' RACE reads in MiXCR, keeping a single row per CDR3 protein. Of 1.5 million to 2 million distinct CDR3 sequences listed, roughly 49% were seen once; the top ten hold around 2.1%. The sequence was obtained from a woman aged 40 to 49 in good health. What was sequenced was blood.

The CDR3 is CSATPQGATQYF. DNA for the CDR3: TGCAGTGCAACCCCACAGGGAGCGACCCAGTACTTC. The chain employs TRBV20-1 and TRBJ2-5, with D perhaps TRBD1 (6 bases). Per the germline V gene, CDR1 is DFQATT and CDR2 is SNEGSKA (reference sequence). This CDR3 spans 12 amino acids. V lost 6 bases and J lost 7, with 15 bases in between.